A selection of T cell receptor beta chains follows, all from one sample in a study of blood T cells in healthy people across ages. MiXCR, applied by TCRdb to the 5' RACE reads, yields one record per CDR3 protein. The data contain 650,000 to 800,000 distinct CDR3 sequences, more than 40% of them singletons. The sequenced sample was blood. The receptors shown here come from a man between 60 and 70 years old in good health. CDR3s include the opening cysteine and the closing phenylalanine or tryptophan. Fields, in order: J gene, D gene, clone size, V gene, CDR3 protein, CDR3 DNA. D genes are given only for firm matches. Not every row has a clone size; where given, it reads once, few, many or a size class.

J: TRBJ2-5; D: NA; size: many; V: TRBV7-2; CDR3: CASSFGAQETQYF; DNA: TGTGCCAGCAGCTTTGGGGCCCAAGAGACCCAGTACTTC
J: TRBJ1-5; D: TRBD1; size: NA; V: TRBV15; CDR3: CATSGQGWDQPQHF; DNA: TGTGCCACCAGCGGACAGGGATGGGATCAGCCCCAGCATTTT
J: TRBJ2-5; D: NA; size: few; V: TRBV7-2; CDR3: CASSGSKETQYF; DNA: TGTGCCAGCAGCGGCTCGAAGGAGACCCAGTACTTC
J: TRBJ1-6; D: NA; size: NA; V: TRBV5-1; CDR3: CASSLVDNRNSPLHF; DNA: TGCGCCAGCAGCTTGGTTGACAACCGGAATTCACCCCTCCACTTT
J: TRBJ2-1; D: TRBD2; size: NA; V: TRBV10-1; CDR3: CASSESWRGAYNEQFF; DNA: TGCGCCAGCAGTGAGTCTTGGCGGGGGGCCTACAATGAGCAGTTCTTC
J: TRBJ1-2; D: NA; size: few; V: TRBV20-1; CDR3: CSARDTYGYTF; DNA: TGCAGTGCTAGAGACACGTATGGCTACACCTTC
J: TRBJ2-4; D: TRBD1; size: NA; V: TRBV6-2/TRBV6-3; CDR3: CASSPPGTGLWEQYF; DNA: TGTGCCAGCAGTCCTCCCGGGACAGGGCTTTGGGAGCAGTACTTC
J: TRBJ2-3; D: NA; size: NA; V: TRBV21-1; CDR3: CASSKPPRNHTDTQYF; DNA: TGTGCCAGCAGCAAACCGCCTCGTAATCACACAGATACGCAGTATTTT
J: TRBJ1-6; D: TRBD1; size: NA; V: TRBV20-1; CDR3: CSAREQGGYRALHF; DNA: TGCAGTGCTAGAGAACAGGGGGGGTATAGGGCCCTCCACTTT
J: TRBJ2-7; D: NA; size: few; V: TRBV3-1; CDR3: CASTGLSGKGAEQYF; DNA: TGTGCCAGCACCGGGCTCAGCGGGAAGGGGGCCGAGCAGTACTTC
J: TRBJ2-1; D: NA; size: NA; V: TRBV7-8; CDR3: CASSSPIIFGRTYNEQFF; DNA: TGTGCCAGCAGCTCCCCGATAATATTTGGAAGAACCTACAATGAGCAGTTCTTC
J: TRBJ2-7; D: TRBD1; size: NA; V: TRBV6-5; CDR3: CASKDRGPSSYEQYF; DNA: TGTGCCAGCAAAGACAGGGGGCCATCCTCCTACGAGCAGTACTTC
J: TRBJ1-5; D: TRBD1; size: NA; V: TRBV5-5; CDR3: CASSTGQGAQPQHF; DNA: TGTGCCAGCAGCACCGGACAGGGGGCTCAGCCCCAGCATTTT
J: TRBJ2-3; D: TRBD2; size: NA; V: TRBV5-1; CDR3: CASSLGWTSGGITDTQYF; DNA: TGCGCCAGCAGCTTGGGGTGGACTAGCGGGGGGATCACAGATACGCAGTATTTT
J: TRBJ2-1; D: NA; size: NA; V: TRBV3-1; CDR3: CASSQEVGRGHYNEQFF; DNA: TGTGCCAGCAGCCAAGAAGTAGGTAGGGGACACTACAATGAGCAGTTCTTC
J: TRBJ1-5; D: NA; size: NA; V: TRBV6-2/TRBV6-3; CDR3: CASSYFNQPQHF; DNA: TGTGCCAGCAGTTATTTTAATCAGCCCCAGCATTTT
J: TRBJ2-7; D: NA; size: NA; V: TRBV6-1; CDR3: CASSPPAQLFSYEQYF; DNA: TGTGCCAGCAGTCCGCCGGCACAGTTGTTCTCCTACGAGCAGTACTTC
J: TRBJ2-7; D: TRBD1; size: many; V: TRBV19; CDR3: CASKPDRGAYEQYF; DNA: TGTGCCAGTAAACCGGACAGGGGAGCCTACGAGCAGTACTTC
J: TRBJ2-7; D: NA; size: once; V: TRBV3-1; CDR3: CASSLRGTYNEQYF; DNA: TGTGCCAGCAGCCTCCGGGGAACCTACAATGAGCAGTACTTC
J: TRBJ2-1; D: NA; size: NA; V: TRBV12-3/TRBV12-4; CDR3: CASGSGGLEQFF; DNA: TGTGCCAGCGGGAGTGGGGGGCTTGAGCAGTTCTTC
J: TRBJ1-2; D: NA; size: few; V: TRBV6-6; CDR3: CASSYSGVNYGYTF; DNA: TGTGCCAGCAGTTACTCGGGGGTTAACTATGGCTACACCTTC
J: TRBJ2-5; D: NA; size: NA; V: TRBV3-1; CDR3: CASSQDPNGQYF; DNA: TGTGCCAGCAGCCAAGATCCCAACGGGCAGTACTTC
J: TRBJ2-5; D: TRBD1; size: few; V: TRBV20-1; CDR3: CSARGDRGLYF; DNA: TGCAGTGCTAGAGGGGACAGGGGGCTGTACTTC
J: TRBJ2-1; D: NA; size: NA; V: TRBV9; CDR3: CASSSDSTYNEQFF; DNA: TGTGCCAGCAGCTCGGACAGCACGTACAATGAGCAGTTCTTC
J: TRBJ2-1; D: TRBD2; size: few; V: TRBV24-1; CDR3: CATSGGSGGVTYNEQFF; DNA: TGTGCCACCAGTGGGGGGAGCGGGGGGGTCACCTACAATGAGCAGTTCTTC
J: TRBJ1-2; D: NA; size: NA; V: TRBV7-2; CDR3: CATGGTLYGYTF; DNA: TGTGCCACCGGGGGGACTCTCTATGGCTACACCTTC
J: TRBJ2-5; D: TRBD2; size: NA; V: TRBV3-1; CDR3: CASSLGLAGVNEQYF; DNA: TGTGCCAGCAGCCTAGGACTAGCGGGGGTCAATGAGCAGTACTTC
J: TRBJ2-2; D: NA; size: NA; V: TRBV5-1; CDR3: CASSLGASTGELFF; DNA: TGCGCCAGCAGCTTGGGGGCTAGCACCGGGGAGCTGTTTTTT
J: TRBJ2-7; D: TRBD1; size: NA; V: TRBV9; CDR3: CASSGTRQGREQYF; DNA: TGTGCCAGCAGCGGAACCCGACAGGGTCGCGAGCAGTACTTC
J: TRBJ2-1; D: TRBD1; size: NA; V: TRBV3-1; CDR3: CASSQDGGTGGIHEQFF; DNA: TGTGCCAGCAGCCAAGATGGGGGGACAGGGGGCATACATGAGCAGTTCTTC
J: TRBJ2-7; D: NA; size: few; V: TRBV6-2/TRBV6-3; CDR3: CASSPLLAAPYEQYF; DNA: TGTGCCAGCAGCCCCCTGTTAGCGGCCCCCTACGAGCAGTACTTC
J: TRBJ1-2; D: TRBD1; size: NA; V: TRBV14; CDR3: CASSQARQGSFRNYGYTF; DNA: TGTGCCAGCAGCCAAGCTAGACAGGGCTCGTTCCGTAACTATGGCTACACCTTC
J: TRBJ2-7; D: NA; size: few; V: TRBV5-1; CDR3: CASSHRGGSYEQYF; DNA: TGCGCCAGCAGCCACAGGGGGGGTTCCTACGAGCAGTACTTC
J: TRBJ2-4; D: TRBD1; size: NA; V: TRBV12-3/TRBV12-4; CDR3: CTSNPRGQAIAKNIQYF; DNA: TGTACCAGCAACCCCCGGGGACAGGCGATAGCCAAAAACATTCAGTACTTC
J: TRBJ2-3; D: NA; size: NA; V: TRBV24-1; CDR3: CATSSGFNTDTQYF; DNA: TGTGCCACCAGTAGCGGGTTTAACACAGATACGCAGTATTTT
J: TRBJ1-5; D: NA; size: few; V: TRBV20-1; CDR3: CSASYRGNQPQHF; DNA: TGCAGTGCTAGTTACAGAGGCAATCAGCCCCAGCATTTT
J: TRBJ2-7; D: TRBD2; size: NA; V: TRBV5-1; CDR3: CASSSGLAGASYEQYF; DNA: TGCGCCAGCAGCTCCGGACTAGCGGGGGCTTCCTACGAGCAGTACTTC
J: TRBJ2-7; D: NA; size: NA; V: TRBV7-8; CDR3: CASSVIRGSYEQYF; DNA: TGTGCCAGCAGCGTAATCAGGGGATCCTACGAGCAGTACTTC
J: TRBJ2-3; D: TRBD2; size: NA; V: TRBV4-1; CDR3: CASSQDPTSPADTQYF; DNA: TGCGCCAGCAGCCAAGATCCGACTAGCCCAGCAGATACGCAGTATTTT
J: TRBJ2-3; D: TRBD2; size: NA; V: TRBV7-9; CDR3: CASGLLGASGGKYTQYF; DNA: TGTGCCAGCGGCTTATTGGGTGCGAGCGGGGGCAAGTATACGCAGTATTTT